This is a list of T cell receptor beta chains from one sample in a study of blood T cell repertoires in COVID-19. Clones were sequenced by immunoSEQ multiplex PCR, and TCRdb holds only the in-frame ones, with some missing. The sample has about 64,000 clones; around 80% are singletons. Sequencing was carried out using peripheral blood. The receptors here all came from a human donor in a cohort sampled during active COVID-19. CDR3s include the opening cysteine and the closing phenylalanine or tryptophan. The D gene is left open where the match is weak. Size values are once, few and many counts, or a class for expanded clones, and some rows have none.

j_gene,v_gene,d_gene,abundance,CDR3aa,CDR3nt
TRBJ1-1,TRBV6-6,TRBD1,NA,CASSAQGAPAEAFF,TGTGCCAGCAGCGCACAGGGGGCGCCGGCTGAAGCTTTCTTT
TRBJ1-3,TRBV30,TRBD1,NA,CAWRGQFSGNTIYF,TGTGCCTGGAGGGGACAGTTCTCTGGAAACACCATATATTTT
TRBJ2-3,TRBV5-5,TRBD2,NA,CASSPERGAVDTQYF,TGTGCCAGCAGCCCCGAGCGGGGGGCCGTGGATACGCAGTATTTT
TRBJ1-2,TRBV27,NA,NA,CASSFRSGRGGYTF,TGTGCCAGCAGTTTTCGGTCAGGGCGCGGCGGCTACACCTTC
TRBJ2-2,TRBV5-8,TRBD1,NA,CASSPRGQKTGELFF,TGTGCCAGCAGCCCGAGGGGACAGAAAACCGGGGAGCTGTTTTTT
TRBJ1-4,TRBV28,TRBD1,NA,CASRQGGEKLFF,TGTGCCAGTCGACAGGGCGGTGAAAAACTGTTTTTT
TRBJ2-5,TRBV11-2,TRBD1,NA,CASRGQGGTQYF,TGTGCCAGCAGGGGACAGGGCGGGACCCAGTACTTC
TRBJ2-1,TRBV5-1,NA,NA,CASSLTTGRASYNEQFF,TGCGCCAGCAGCTTGACCACAGGGCGGGCGAGCTACAATGAGCAGTTCTTC
TRBJ1-3,TRBV29-1,NA,NA,CSVGLGHSGNTIYF,TGCAGCGTTGGCCTTGGGCACTCTGGAAACACCATATATTTT
TRBJ2-2,TRBV6-1,NA,few,CASSQGGGAKLFF,TGTGCCAGCAGCCAGGGAGGCGGGGCTAAGCTGTTTTTT
TRBJ2-1,TRBV7-9,NA,few,CASSLGRGQFF,TGTGCCAGCAGCTTAGGCCGGGGACAGTTCTTC
TRBJ1-1,TRBV28,NA,NA,CASSLSGTGGTEAFF,TGTGCCAGCAGCCTCTCGGGGACGGGAGGCACTGAAGCTTTCTTT
TRBJ2-2,TRBV24-1,TRBD1,NA,CATSAGTGVMAGELFF,TGTGCCACCAGTGCGGGGACAGGGGTTATGGCCGGGGAGCTGTTTTTT
TRBJ2-2,TRBV29-1,NA,NA,CSAHQAGNTGELFF,TGCAGCGCACACCAAGCAGGGAACACCGGGGAGCTGTTTTTT
TRBJ2-1,TRBV5-4,NA,NA,CASSLSVKSSYNEQFF,TGTGCCAGCAGCTTGTCAGTCAAAAGCTCCTACAATGAGCAGTTCTTC
TRBJ1-6,TRBV6-6,TRBD1,NA,CASSLDRDSPLHF,TGTGCCAGCAGCCTGGACAGGGACTCACCCCTCCACTTT
TRBJ2-3,TRBV30,TRBD2,NA,CAWSVGSGGKDTQYF,TGTGCCTGGAGTGTTGGAAGCGGGGGTAAAGATACGCAGTATTTT
TRBJ1-2,TRBV5-1,NA,NA,CASSDRDRWSGYTF,TGCGCCAGCAGCGACCGCGACAGGTGGAGTGGCTACACCTTC
TRBJ2-5,TRBV7-2,NA,NA,CASSYTHTGPETQYF,TGTGCCAGCAGCTACACTCACACAGGGCCAGAGACCCAGTACTTC
TRBJ1-1,TRBV2,NA,NA,CASSPVRGDTEAFF,TGTGCCAGCAGTCCAGTCCGGGGGGACACTGAAGCTTTCTTT
TRBJ2-1,TRBV20-1,NA,once,CSASYNEQFF,TGCAGTGCCTCGTACAATGAGCAGTTCTTC
TRBJ1-4,TRBV5-6,TRBD1,NA,CASSRGTDNEKLFF,TGTGCCAGCAGCCGCGGGACAGATAATGAAAAACTGTTTTTT
TRBJ2-7,TRBV12-5,TRBD2,NA,CASARLITGGRPEQYF,TGTGCTAGTGCTCGACTGATTACGGGAGGGCGGCCCGAGCAGTACTTC
TRBJ2-2,TRBV3-1/TRBV3-2,NA,NA,CASSQVRGPGGELFF,TGTGCCAGCAGCCAAGTGCGGGGCCCAGGCGGGGAGCTGTTTTTT
TRBJ2-1,TRBV11-2,TRBD1,NA,CASSQSQGVAYGEQFF,TGTGCCAGCAGCCAATCCCAGGGGGTGGCGTATGGTGAGCAGTTCTTC